These 2 T cell receptor beta chains originate from one sample sequenced in a study of blood T cell repertoires in COVID-19. Sequencing used immunoSEQ multiplex PCR; TCRdb keeps in-frame clones, though not all of them. The table lists 540,000 or so clones, roughly 91% of them singletons. Input material: peripheral blood. These receptors all stem from a woman aged 50 to 60 with COVID-19, enrolled during active disease.

This chain uses TRBV19 with TRBJ1-1; D unclear. The CDR3 totals 11 residues. The germline CDR1 and CDR2 sequences are LNHDA and SQIVND (reference sequence). CDR3 coding DNA: TGTGGAAGGCGGGGGAACACTGAAGCTTTCTTT. This codes for CGRRGNTEAFF.

This clone was recorded only once. V usage is TRBV6-1 and J usage is TRBJ2-2; the match to TRBD2 covers 16 bases. The CDR3 has 19 residues. Trimming cost V 2 bases and J 3 bases; bases outside gene matches: 6. CDR1 is MNHNS, CDR2 SASEGT, per germline. CDR3 sequence (DNA): TGTGCCAGCAGTGAATTGGGGACTAGCGGGGGGGCCTACACCGGGGAGCTGTTTTTT. Translation: CASSELGTSGGAYTGELFF.